The source of this TCR beta chain is a study of cytomegalovirus exposure and HLA in healthy donors. PCR involved 60 Vbeta and 13 Jbeta primers. Libraries were prepared by immunoSEQ multiplex PCR; TCRdb keeps only in-frame clonotypes and omits some of them. The table includes 95,000 to 150,000 clones, about 78% detected once. Per germline, CDR1 SGHVS and CDR2 FQNEAQ. There are 14 residues in the CDR3. V lost 3 bases to trimming and J lost 5 bases, with 13 bases between them. The chain carries TRBV7-8 and TRBJ2-5; a weak D match, TRBD2 (5 bases). Material: PBMCs. The clonotype was recovered from a woman aged 40 to 50 in good health and CMV-seropositive. This CDR3 is CASSLSGLGETQYF. The CDR3 nucleotides are TGTGCCAGCAGCTTGTCAGGACTTGGGGAGACCCAGTACTTC. The complete variable domain, with remaining parts taken from reference TRBV7-8 and TRBJ2-5, reads GAGVSQSPRYKVAKRGQDVALRCDPISGHVSLFWYQQALGQGPEFLTYFQNEAQLDKSGLPSDRFFAERPEGSVSTLKIQRTQQEDSAVYLCASSLSGLGETQYFGPGTRLLVL.